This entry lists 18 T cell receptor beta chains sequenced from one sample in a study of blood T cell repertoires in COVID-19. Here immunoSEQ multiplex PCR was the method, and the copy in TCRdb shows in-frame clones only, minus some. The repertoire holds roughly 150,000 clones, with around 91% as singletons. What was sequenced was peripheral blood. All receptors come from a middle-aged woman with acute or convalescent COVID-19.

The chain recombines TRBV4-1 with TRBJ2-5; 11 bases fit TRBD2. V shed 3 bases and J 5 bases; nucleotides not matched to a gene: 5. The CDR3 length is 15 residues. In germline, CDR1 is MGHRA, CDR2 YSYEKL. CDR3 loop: CASSQIAGGRETQYF. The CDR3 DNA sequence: TGCGCCAGCAGCCAGATAGCGGGAGGGCGGGAGACCCAGTACTTC.

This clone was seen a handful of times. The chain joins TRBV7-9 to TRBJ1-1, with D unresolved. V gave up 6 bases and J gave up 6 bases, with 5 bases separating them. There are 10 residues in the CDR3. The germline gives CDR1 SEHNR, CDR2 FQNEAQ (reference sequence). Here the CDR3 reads CASRRSEAFF. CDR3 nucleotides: TGTGCCAGCAGACGGTCTGAAGCTTTCTTT.

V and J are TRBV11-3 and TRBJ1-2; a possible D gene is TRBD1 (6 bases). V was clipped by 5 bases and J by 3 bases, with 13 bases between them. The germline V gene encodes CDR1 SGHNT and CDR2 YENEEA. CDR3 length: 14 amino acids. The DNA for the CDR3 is TGTGCCAGCAGCCGTCTACAGGGAGACTATGGCTACACCTTC. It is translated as CASSRLQGDYGYTF. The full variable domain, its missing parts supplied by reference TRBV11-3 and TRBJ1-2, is EAGVVQSPRYKIIEKKQPVAFWCNPISGHNTLYWYLQNLGQGPELLIRYENEEAVDDSQLPKDRFSAERLKGVDSTLKIQPAELGDSAVYLCASSRLQGDYGYTFGSGTRLTVV.

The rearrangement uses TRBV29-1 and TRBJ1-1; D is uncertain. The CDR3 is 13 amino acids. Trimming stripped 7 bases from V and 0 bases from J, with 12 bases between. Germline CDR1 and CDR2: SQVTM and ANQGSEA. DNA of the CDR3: TGCAGCGCCGACCCGGGAATGAACACTGAAGCTTTCTTT. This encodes CSADPGMNTEAFF.

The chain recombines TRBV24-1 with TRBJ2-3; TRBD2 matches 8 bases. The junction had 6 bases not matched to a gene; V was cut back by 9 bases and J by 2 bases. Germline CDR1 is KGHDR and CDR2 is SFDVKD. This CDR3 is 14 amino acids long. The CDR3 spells CATGAGGYTDTQYF. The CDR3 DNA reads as TGTGCCACCGGGGCGGGGGGATACACAGATACGCAGTATTTT.

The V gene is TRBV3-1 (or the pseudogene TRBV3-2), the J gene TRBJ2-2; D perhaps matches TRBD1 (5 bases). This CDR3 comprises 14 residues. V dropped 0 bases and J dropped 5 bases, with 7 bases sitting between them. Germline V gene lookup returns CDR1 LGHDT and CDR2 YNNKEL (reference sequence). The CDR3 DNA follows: TGTGCCAGCAGCCAAGATCCAGGGACCGGGGAGCTGTTTTTT. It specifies CASSQDPGTGELFF.

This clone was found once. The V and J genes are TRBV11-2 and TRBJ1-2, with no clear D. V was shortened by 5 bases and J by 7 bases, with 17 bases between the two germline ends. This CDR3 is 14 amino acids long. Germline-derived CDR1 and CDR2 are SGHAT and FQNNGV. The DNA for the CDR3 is TGTGCCAGCAGCCCCAGAGAATCGGGTGTTGGCTACACCTTC. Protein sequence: CASSPRESGVGYTF. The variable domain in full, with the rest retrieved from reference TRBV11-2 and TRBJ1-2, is EAGVAQSPRYKIIEKRQSVAFWCNPISGHATLYWYQQILGQGPKLLIQFQNNGVVDDSQLPKDRFSAERLKGVDSTLKIQPAKLEDSAVYLCASSPRESGVGYTFGSGTRLTVV.

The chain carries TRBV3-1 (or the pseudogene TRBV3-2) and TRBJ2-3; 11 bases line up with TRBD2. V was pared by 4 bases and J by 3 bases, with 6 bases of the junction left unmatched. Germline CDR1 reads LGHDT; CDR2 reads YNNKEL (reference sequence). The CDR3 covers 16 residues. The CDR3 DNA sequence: TGTGCCAGCAGCCCCATAGCGGGGGGGCGAACAGATACGCAGTATTTT. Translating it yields CASSPIAGGRTDTQYF.

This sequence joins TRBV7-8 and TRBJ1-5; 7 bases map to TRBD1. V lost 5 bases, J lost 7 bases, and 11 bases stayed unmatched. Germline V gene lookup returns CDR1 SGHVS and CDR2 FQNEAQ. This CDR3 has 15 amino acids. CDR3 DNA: TGTGCCAGCAGCCGCGCCCGGGACAGATTCCAGCCCCAGCATTTT. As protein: CASSRARDRFQPQHF.

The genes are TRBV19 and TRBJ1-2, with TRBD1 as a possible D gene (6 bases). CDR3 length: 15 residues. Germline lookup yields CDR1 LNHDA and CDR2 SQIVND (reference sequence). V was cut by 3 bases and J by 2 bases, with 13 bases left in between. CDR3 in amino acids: CASSITGLDNYGYTF. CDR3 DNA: TGTGCCAGTAGTATTACAGGGCTGGACAACTATGGCTACACCTTC.

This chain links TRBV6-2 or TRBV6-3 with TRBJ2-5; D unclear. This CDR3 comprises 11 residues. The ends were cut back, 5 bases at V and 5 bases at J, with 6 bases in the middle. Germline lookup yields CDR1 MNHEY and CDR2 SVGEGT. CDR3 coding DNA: TGTGCCAGCAGTCCCTCCGAGACCCAGTACTTC. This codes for CASSPSETQYF.

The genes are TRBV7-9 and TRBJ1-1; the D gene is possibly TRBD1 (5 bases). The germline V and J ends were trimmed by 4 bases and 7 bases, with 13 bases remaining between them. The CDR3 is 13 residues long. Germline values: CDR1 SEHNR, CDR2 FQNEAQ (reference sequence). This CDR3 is CASSSHIDSEAFF. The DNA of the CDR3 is TGTGCCAGCAGCTCCCACATAGACAGTGAAGCTTTCTTT.

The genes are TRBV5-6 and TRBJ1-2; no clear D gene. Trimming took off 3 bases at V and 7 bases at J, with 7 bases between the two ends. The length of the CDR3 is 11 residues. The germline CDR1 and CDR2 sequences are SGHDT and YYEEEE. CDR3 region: CASSSFIGYTF. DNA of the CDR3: TGTGCCAGCAGCTCCTTTATTGGCTACACCTTC. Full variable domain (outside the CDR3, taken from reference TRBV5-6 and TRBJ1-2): DAGVTQSPTHLIKTRGQQVTLRCSPKSGHDTVSWYQQALGQGPQFIFQYYEEEERQRGNFPDRFSGHQFPNYSSELNVNALLLGDSALYLCASSSFIGYTFGSGTRLTVV.

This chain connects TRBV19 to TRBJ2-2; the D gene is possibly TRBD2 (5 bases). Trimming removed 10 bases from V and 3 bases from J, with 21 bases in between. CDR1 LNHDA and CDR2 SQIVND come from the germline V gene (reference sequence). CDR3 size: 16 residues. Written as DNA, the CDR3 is TGTGCCACGACAATCGGGGTGGGCATAGACACCGGGGAGCTGTTTTTT. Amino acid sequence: CATTIGVGIDTGELFF.

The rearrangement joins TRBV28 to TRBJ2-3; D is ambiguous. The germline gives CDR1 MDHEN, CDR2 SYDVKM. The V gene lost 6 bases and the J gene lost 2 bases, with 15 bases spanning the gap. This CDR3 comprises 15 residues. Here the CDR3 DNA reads TGTGCCAGCAGCCCCCCCTCGCGGCTCACAGATACGCAGTATTTT. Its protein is CASSPPSRLTDTQYF.

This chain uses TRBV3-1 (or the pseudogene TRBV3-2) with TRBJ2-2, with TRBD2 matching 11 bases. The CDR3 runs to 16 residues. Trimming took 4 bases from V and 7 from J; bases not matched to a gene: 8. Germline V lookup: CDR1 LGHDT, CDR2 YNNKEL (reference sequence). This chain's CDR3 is CASSRPGTSGGGELFF. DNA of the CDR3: TGTGCCAGCAGCCGGCCGGGGACTAGCGGAGGCGGGGAGCTGTTTTTT.

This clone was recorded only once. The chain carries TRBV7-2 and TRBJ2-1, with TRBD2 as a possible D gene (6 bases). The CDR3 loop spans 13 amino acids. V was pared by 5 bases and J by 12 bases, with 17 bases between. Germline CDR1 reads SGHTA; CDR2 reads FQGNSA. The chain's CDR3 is CASSLPGGAAQFF. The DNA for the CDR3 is TGTGCCAGCAGCCTACCTGGCGGGGCGGCGCAGTTCTTC.

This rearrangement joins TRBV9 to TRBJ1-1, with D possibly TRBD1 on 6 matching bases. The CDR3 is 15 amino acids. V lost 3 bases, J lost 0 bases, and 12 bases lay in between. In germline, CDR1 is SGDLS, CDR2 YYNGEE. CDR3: CASSGTGNMNTEAFF. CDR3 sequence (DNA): TGTGCCAGCAGCGGTACAGGGAACATGAACACTGAAGCTTTCTTT.